The clone carrying this T cell receptor (beta chain) was observed a handful of times. This sample was included in a study of T-cell reconstitution after alpha-beta-depleted transplantation in children. A library of TCRbeta sequences, prepared with unique molecular identifiers, was generated. TCRdb processed the PCR reads anew with MiXCR; each CDR3 protein has one entry. The repertoire consists of 450,000 to 550,000 distinct CDR3 sequences, with about an eighth occurring once and the leading ten covering about 14%. This receptor was identified in a female patient under 10 years old who had a stem cell transplant for aplastic anemia, so the T cells may come from the graft donor. This specimen was PBMCs, mostly from graft donor cells, taken 180 days after TCRalphabeta/CD19-depleted stem cell transplant.

CDR3 protein: CSVGGLQFF. The CDR3 bases are TGCAGCGTTGGGGGATTGCAGTTCTTC. V and J are TRBV29-1 and TRBJ2-1; D is unclear. CDR1 and CDR2 from the germline V gene are SQVTM and ANQGSEA. CDR3 length: 9 residues. Trimming took off 4 bases at V and 12 bases at J, with 7 bases between the two ends.